This is a list of T cell receptor beta chains from one sample in a study of blood T cells in healthy people across ages. TCRdb called the 5' RACE reads again in MiXCR, with one record for every CDR3 protein. The sample yields about 630,000 distinct CDR3 sequences, around 21% seen once. Sequencing input: blood. The source of these receptors is a man between 70 and 80 years old in good health. Both conserved end residues are part of each CDR3. D genes are given only for firm matches. Clone sizes are given selectively: once, few, many, or a class where the clone is expanded.

v_gene	j_gene	d_gene	abundance	len	CDR3nt	CDR3aa
TRBV4-3	TRBJ1-1	NA	NA	14	TGCGCCAGCAGCCAAGGACAGTCGAACACTGAAGCTTTCTTT	CASSQGQSNTEAFF
TRBV20-1	TRBJ1-6	NA	NA	16	TGCAGTGCTAGAGATTCGATGCCAGGGGCCAATTCACCCCTCCACTTT	CSARDSMPGANSPLHF
TRBV2	TRBJ2-4	NA	NA	14	TGTGCCAGCAGCGACCCGGGAGCCAAAAACATTCAGTACTTC	CASSDPGAKNIQYF
TRBV7-3	TRBJ2-7	TRBD2	few	16	TGTGCCAGCAGCGTTACCTCGGGACTAGGGGCGTTCGAGCAGTACTTC	CASSVTSGLGAFEQYF
TRBV11-2	TRBJ2-1	TRBD2	few	15	TGTGCCAGCAGCTTAGATCGGGGTAGCGGGGGTGAGCAGTTCTTC	CASSLDRGSGGEQFF
TRBV5-1	TRBJ2-5	TRBD2	NA	15	TGCGCCAGCAGCCGGACTAGCGGGAACCAAGGGACCCAGTACTTC	CASSRTSGNQGTQYF
TRBV29-1	TRBJ2-1	TRBD1	many	19	TGCAGCGTTGAATTCGCGTGGGACAGTAAACGACTAACCTACAATGAGCAGTTCTTC	CSVEFAWDSKRLTYNEQFF
TRBV3-1	TRBJ2-7	NA	NA	12	TGTGCCAGCAGCCAAGCGGGGAACGAGCAGTACTTC	CASSQAGNEQYF
TRBV3-1	TRBJ2-2	NA	few	14	TGTGCCAGCAGCCAAAAAGGGGGCACCGGGGAGCTGTTTTTT	CASSQKGGTGELFF
TRBV7-8	TRBJ2-7	TRBD1	many	15	TGTGCCAGCAGTCCTCCCGGGACAGCCGTTTACGAGCAGTACTTC	CASSPPGTAVYEQYF
TRBV20-1	TRBJ1-1	NA	few	13	TGCAGTGCCCGGGGTGGAGTGAACACTGAAGCTTTCTTT	CSARGGVNTEAFF
TRBV7-2	TRBJ2-7	NA	few	13	TGTGCCAGCAGCTCCACTAACTCCTACGAGCAGTACTTC	CASSSTNSYEQYF
TRBV5-1	TRBJ2-1	NA	few	16	TGCGCCAGCAGCATCCACCCGGAGGCGACCTACAATGAGCAGTTCTTC	CASSIHPEATYNEQFF
TRBV5-1	TRBJ2-5	NA	few	16	TGCGCCAGCAGCTTGGGGCAGGCTAGCCTCCAAGAGACCCAGTACTTC	CASSLGQASLQETQYF
TRBV3-1	TRBJ2-3	NA	few	14	TGTGCCAGCAGCCAAGCGGGAGGCACAGATACGCAGTATTTT	CASSQAGGTDTQYF
TRBV5-1	TRBJ2-7	TRBD2	few	14	TGCGCCAGCAGCTCGACTAGCGGGACTCGGGAGCAGTACTTC	CASSSTSGTREQYF
TRBV7-2	TRBJ2-2	NA	few	15	TGTGCCAGCAGCTCCCTGGCTGTGGGGGGAAAGGAGCTGTTTTTT	CASSSLAVGGKELFF
TRBV29-1	TRBJ2-7	NA	NA	12	TGCAGCGCCGCGGACGGGGACTACGAGCAGTACTTC	CSAADGDYEQYF
TRBV18	TRBJ2-7	TRBD1	NA	15	TGTGCCAGCTCAACGACAGGGGGCGGCTCCTACGAGCAGTACTTC	CASSTTGGGSYEQYF
TRBV11-2	TRBJ2-3	TRBD1	NA	15	TGTGCCAGCAGCAGGGGGCAGGGGCCCACAGATACGCAGTATTTT	CASSRGQGPTDTQYF
TRBV11-2	TRBJ2-1	TRBD2	NA	19	TGTGCCAGCAGCTCGACAGATCTAGGACTAGCGGGGGGGTCGGGGGAGCAGTTCTTC	CASSSTDLGLAGGSGEQFF
TRBV7-2	TRBJ2-2	TRBD1	once	15	TGTGCCAGCAGACCCGACAGGGGAAAAACCGGGGAGCTGTTTTTT	CASRPDRGKTGELFF
TRBV27	TRBJ2-4	NA	many	15	TGTGCCAGCAGTTTATCCGACAGGATCCGAAACATTCAGTACTTC	CASSLSDRIRNIQYF
TRBV3-1	TRBJ2-7	TRBD2	few	12	TGTGCCAGCAGTCGACTAGCGGGCGAGCAGTACTTC	CASSRLAGEQYF
TRBV5-1	TRBJ2-1	NA	NA	14	TGCGCCAGCAGCTTGGGACAGGGAGGTTATGAGCAGTTCTTC	CASSLGQGGYEQFF
TRBV27	TRBJ1-5	NA	NA	14	TGTGCCAGCAGTCTAACAGGAAATTATCAGCCCCAGCATTTT	CASSLTGNYQPQHF
TRBV28	TRBJ2-7	TRBD1	NA	15	TGTGCCAGCAGTTTATCCGGGACAGGGGGTTCCGAGCAGTACTTC	CASSLSGTGGSEQYF
TRBV29-1	TRBJ1-1	NA	NA	11	TGCAGCGTTTTTCGGAGCACTGAAGCTTTCTTT	CSVFRSTEAFF
TRBV6-6	TRBJ2-1	TRBD1	few	13	TGTGCCAGCACGGGGACAGGGAGCAATGAGCAGTTCTTC	CASTGTGSNEQFF
TRBV7-2	TRBJ2-5	NA	NA	15	TGTGCCAGCAGCTTCCCAGGGCTAACCCAAGAGACCCAGTACTTC	CASSFPGLTQETQYF
TRBV28	TRBJ2-1	NA	NA	13	TGTGCCAGCAGTTTTCTGGGGGCAGGTGAGCAGTTCTTC	CASSFLGAGEQFF
TRBV15	TRBJ2-1	NA	few	14	TGTGCCACCAGCAGAGATCTAGATGTCGGTGAGCAGTTCTTC	CATSRDLDVGEQFF
TRBV3-1	TRBJ2-5	NA	few	14	TGTGCCAGCAGCCCTGTGACGCTCCAAGAGACCCAGTACTTC	CASSPVTLQETQYF
TRBV29-1	TRBJ2-7	TRBD2	many	19	TGCAGCGTTGAGGACCCGACGGGACTAGCGGGAGGCAGCTCCTACGAGCAGTACTTC	CSVEDPTGLAGGSSYEQYF
TRBV28	TRBJ1-4	NA	many	17	TGTGCCAGCAGTCTTCGATGGCCCCAGAAAACTAATGAAAAACTGTTTTTT	CASSLRWPQKTNEKLFF
TRBV6-2/TRBV6-3	TRBJ2-1	NA	few	12	TGTGCCAGCAGTTGGCAGGTTGAAGGGCAGTTCTTC	CASSWQVEGQFF
TRBV5-1	TRBJ2-3	TRBD1	NA	16	TGCGCCAGCAGAAAGGTGACAGGGGTTGTATCGGATACGCAGTATTTT	CASRKVTGVVSDTQYF
TRBV5-1	TRBJ2-7	NA	NA	15	TGCGCCAGCAGCCCCGGGCCATCGCGGGGATACGAGCAGTACTTC	CASSPGPSRGYEQYF
TRBV5-1	TRBJ1-4	NA	NA	13	TGCGCCAGCAGGATGGCAACTAATGAAAAACTGTTTTTT	CASRMATNEKLFF
TRBV28	TRBJ2-6	NA	few	16	TGTGCCAGCTGCCTAGGGGGTAGCTCTGGGGCCAACGTCCTGACTTTC	CASCLGGSSGANVLTF
TRBV5-1	TRBJ2-5	NA	few	14	TGCGCCAGCAGTTCAAGGGTTACCCAAGAGACCCAGTACTTC	CASSSRVTQETQYF
TRBV12-3/TRBV12-4	TRBJ2-3	TRBD2	NA	17	TGTGCCAGCAGTTTAATGTCTAGCGGGAGGGCCTCAGATACGCAGTATTTT	CASSLMSSGRASDTQYF
TRBV6-1	TRBJ1-4	TRBD1	few	16	TGTGCCAGCAGTGGGGTGGGACAGGGTACTAATGAAAAACTGTTTTTT	CASSGVGQGTNEKLFF
TRBV5-6	TRBJ2-7	TRBD2	few	15	TGTGCCAGCAGCTTTCGGACTAGCGGGACCTACGAGCAGTACTTC	CASSFRTSGTYEQYF
TRBV7-2	TRBJ2-3	TRBD1	NA	14	TGTGCCAGCAGGGGACAGGGGAGGGCAGATACGCAGTATTTT	CASRGQGRADTQYF
TRBV2	TRBJ1-5	TRBD1	few	14	TGTGCCAGCAGTGCTGACAGGGGGCGTCAGCCCCAGCATTTT	CASSADRGRQPQHF
TRBV4-1	TRBJ2-3	NA	NA	14	TGCGCCAGCAGCCTAGGGGAAGTTGGAGATACGCAGTATTTT	CASSLGEVGDTQYF
TRBV10-3	TRBJ2-2	NA	NA	15	TGTGCCATCAGTGAACGGGTAGCGAACACCGGGGAGCTGTTTTTT	CAISERVANTGELFF
TRBV5-1	TRBJ2-3	TRBD2	NA	15	TGCGCCAGCAGCCCCCCGGGACTAGCGGCAGATACGCAGTATTTT	CASSPPGLAADTQYF
TRBV6-5	TRBJ2-7	NA	NA	17	TGTGCCAGCAGTTACTCGTCTTTAGGGGGATTCTCCTACGAGCAGTACTTC	CASSYSSLGGFSYEQYF
TRBV3-1	TRBJ2-3	NA	once	12	TGTGCCAGCAGCGCCCGACTAGGTCGGCAGTATTTT	CASSARLGRQYF
TRBV12-3/TRBV12-4	TRBJ2-1	TRBD1	NA	13	TGTGCCAGCAGTTCACAGGGGGTCAATGAGCAGTTCTTC	CASSSQGVNEQFF
TRBV9	TRBJ1-2	NA	few	15	TGTGCCAGCAGCGTAGCGCCGGGGATTATCTATGGCTACACCTTC	CASSVAPGIIYGYTF